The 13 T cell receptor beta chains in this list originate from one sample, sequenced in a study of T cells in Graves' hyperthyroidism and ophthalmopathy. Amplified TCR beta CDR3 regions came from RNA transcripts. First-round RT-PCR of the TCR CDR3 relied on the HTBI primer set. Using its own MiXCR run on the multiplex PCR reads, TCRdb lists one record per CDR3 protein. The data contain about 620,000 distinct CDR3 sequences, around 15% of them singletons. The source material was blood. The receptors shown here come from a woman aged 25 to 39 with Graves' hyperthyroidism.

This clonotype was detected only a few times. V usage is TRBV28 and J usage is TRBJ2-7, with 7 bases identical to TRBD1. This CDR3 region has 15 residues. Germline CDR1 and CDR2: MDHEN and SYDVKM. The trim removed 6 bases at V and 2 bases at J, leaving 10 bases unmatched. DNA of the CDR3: TGTGCCAGCAGGACAACAACAGGGGCCACCTACGAGCAGTACTTC. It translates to CASRTTTGATYEQYF.

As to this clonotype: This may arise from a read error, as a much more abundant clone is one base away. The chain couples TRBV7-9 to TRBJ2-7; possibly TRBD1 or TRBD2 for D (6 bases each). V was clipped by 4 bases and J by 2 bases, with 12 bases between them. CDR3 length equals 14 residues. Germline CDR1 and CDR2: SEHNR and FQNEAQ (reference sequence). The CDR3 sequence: CASSSLGGPYEQYF. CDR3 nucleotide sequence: TGTGCCAGCAGCTCATTGGGGGGCCCCTACGAGCAGTACTTC.

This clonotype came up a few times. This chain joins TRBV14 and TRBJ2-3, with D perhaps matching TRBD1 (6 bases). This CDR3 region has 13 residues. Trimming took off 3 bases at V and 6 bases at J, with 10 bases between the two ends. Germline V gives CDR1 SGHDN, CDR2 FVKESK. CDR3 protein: CASSQDSWDTQYF. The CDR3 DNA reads TGTGCCAGCAGCCAGGACAGTTGGGATACGCAGTATTTT.

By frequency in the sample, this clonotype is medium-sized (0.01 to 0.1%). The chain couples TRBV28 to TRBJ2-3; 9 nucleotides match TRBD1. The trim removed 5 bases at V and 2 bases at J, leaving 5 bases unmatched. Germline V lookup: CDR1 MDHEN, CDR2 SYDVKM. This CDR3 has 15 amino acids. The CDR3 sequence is CASSPGQGHTDTQYF. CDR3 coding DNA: TGTGCCAGCAGTCCGGGACAGGGCCACACAGATACGCAGTATTTT.

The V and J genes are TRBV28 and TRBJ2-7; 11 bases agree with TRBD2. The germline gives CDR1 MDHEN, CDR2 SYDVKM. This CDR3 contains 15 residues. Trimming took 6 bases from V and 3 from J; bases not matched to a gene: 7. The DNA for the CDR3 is TGTGCCAGCAGGCCGACTAGCGGGACGATCTACGAGCAGTACTTC. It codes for CASRPTSGTIYEQYF.

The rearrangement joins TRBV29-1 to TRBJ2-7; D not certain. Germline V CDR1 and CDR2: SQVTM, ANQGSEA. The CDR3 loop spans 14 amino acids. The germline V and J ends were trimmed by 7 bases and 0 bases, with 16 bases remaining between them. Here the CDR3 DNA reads TGCAGCGCTGACCATTATAACGGCTCCTACGAGCAGTACTTC. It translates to CSADHYNGSYEQYF.

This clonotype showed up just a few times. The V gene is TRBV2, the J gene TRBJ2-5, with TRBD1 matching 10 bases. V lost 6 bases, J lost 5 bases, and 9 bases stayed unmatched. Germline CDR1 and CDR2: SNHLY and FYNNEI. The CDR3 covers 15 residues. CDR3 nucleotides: TGTGCCAGCAGACCCCGACAGGGGGCGCGGGAGACCCAGTACTTC. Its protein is CASRPRQGARETQYF.

CDR3 loop: CASGSRADTQYF. The CDR3 coding sequence is TGTGCCAGCGGGAGTCGGGCAGATACGCAGTATTTT. V and J are TRBV27 and TRBJ2-3; tentatively, D is TRBD2 (5 bases). The length of the CDR3 is 12 residues. Per the germline V gene, CDR1 is MNHEY and CDR2 is SMNVEV (reference sequence). The V end lost 8 bases, the J end lost 4 bases, and 10 bases lay between the germline ends.

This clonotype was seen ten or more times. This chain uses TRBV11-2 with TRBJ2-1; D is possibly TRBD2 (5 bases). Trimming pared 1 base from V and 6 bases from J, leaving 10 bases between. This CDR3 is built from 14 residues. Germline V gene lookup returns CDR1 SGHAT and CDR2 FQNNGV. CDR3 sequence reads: CASSLAPGINEQFF. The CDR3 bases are TGTGCCAGCAGCTTAGCTCCCGGGATCAATGAGCAGTTCTTC.

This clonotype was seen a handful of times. The chain's CDR3 is CASSLIGESYNEQFF. DNA for the CDR3: TGTGCCAGCAGCTTAATAGGGGAGTCATACAATGAGCAGTTCTTC. This chain links TRBV7-3 with TRBJ2-1; D tentatively reads TRBD1 or TRBD2 (5 bases each). The CDR3 is 15 amino acids. CDR1 SGHTA and CDR2 FQGTGA come from the germline V gene. Trimming took 1 base from V and 4 from J, leaving 11 bases between them.

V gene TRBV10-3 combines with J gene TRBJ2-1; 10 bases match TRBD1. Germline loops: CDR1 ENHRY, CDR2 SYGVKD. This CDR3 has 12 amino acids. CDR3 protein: CASGQGMNEQFF. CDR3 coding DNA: TGTGCTTCGGGACAGGGGATGAATGAGCAGTTCTTC.

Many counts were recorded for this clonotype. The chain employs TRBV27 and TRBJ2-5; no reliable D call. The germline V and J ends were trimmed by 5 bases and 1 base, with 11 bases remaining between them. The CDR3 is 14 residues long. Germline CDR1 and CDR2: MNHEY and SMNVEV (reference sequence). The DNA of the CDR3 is TGTGCCAGCAGTAGGCGAGAGTTCCAAGAGACCCAGTACTTC. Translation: CASSRREFQETQYF.

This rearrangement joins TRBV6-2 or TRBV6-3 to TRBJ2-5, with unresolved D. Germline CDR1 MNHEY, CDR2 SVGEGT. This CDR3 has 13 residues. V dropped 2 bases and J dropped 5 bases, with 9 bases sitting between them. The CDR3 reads CASSYEVGETQYF. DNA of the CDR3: TGTGCCAGCAGTTACGAAGTGGGCGAGACCCAGTACTTC.